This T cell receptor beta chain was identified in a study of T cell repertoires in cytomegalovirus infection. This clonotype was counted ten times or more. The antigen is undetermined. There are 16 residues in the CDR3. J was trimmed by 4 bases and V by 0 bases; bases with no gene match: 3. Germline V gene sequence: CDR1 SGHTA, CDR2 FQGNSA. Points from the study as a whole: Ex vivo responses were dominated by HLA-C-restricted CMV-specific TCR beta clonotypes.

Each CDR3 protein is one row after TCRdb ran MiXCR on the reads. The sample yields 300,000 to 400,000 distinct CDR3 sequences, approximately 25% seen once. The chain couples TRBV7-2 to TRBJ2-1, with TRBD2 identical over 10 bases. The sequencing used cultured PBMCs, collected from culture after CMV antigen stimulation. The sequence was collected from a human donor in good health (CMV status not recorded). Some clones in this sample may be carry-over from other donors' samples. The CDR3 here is CASSLAGTSAYNEQFF. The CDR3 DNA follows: TGTGCCAGCAGCTTAGCAGGGACTAGCGCGTACAATGAGCAGTTCTTC. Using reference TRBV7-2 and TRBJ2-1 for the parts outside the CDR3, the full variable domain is GAGVSQSPSNKVTEKGKDVELRCDPISGHTALYWYRQSLGQGLEFLIYFQGNSAPDKSGLPSDRFSAERTGGSVSTLTIQRTQQEDSAVYLCASSLAGTSAYNEQFFGPGTRLTVL.